Listed here is a single TCR beta chain. This sample stems from a study of shared T cell receptors in the human thymus. Method: immunoSEQ multiplex PCR; TCRdb's copy keeps in-frame clones and lacks some. Of 500,000 to 850,000 clones listed, around 87% are singletons. Separately, the same data were catalogued under a study of human thymus T cells. That paper states: From resections taken during corrective heart surgery, the thymus tissue was obtained. Gene usage for V and J segments appeared biased in thymic and blood repertoires. Thymic repertoires of unrelated individuals were reported in related research to overlap highly.

What was sequenced was thymocytes. This receptor was taken from a boy less than two years old with a congenital heart defect.

CDR3 nucleotides: TGTGCCAGCAGCCATAATGTCGGAGAGACAGTGAGTAGCAATCAGCCCCAGCATTTT. Protein: CASSHNVGETVSSNQPQHF. The chain links TRBV5-4 to TRBJ1-5; D might be TRBD1 (5 bases). CDR1 and CDR2 (germline): SGHNT, YYREEE (reference sequence). The CDR3 covers 19 residues. Trimming took 4 bases from V and 0 from J, leaving 23 bases between them.